The next 2 T cell receptor beta chains were all read from a single sample in a study of cytomegalovirus exposure and HLA in healthy donors. The PCR used 60 Vbeta and 13 Jbeta primers. This table comes from immunoSEQ multiplex PCR, and its TCRdb copy is limited to in-frame clones, with some not included. The table includes approximately 160,000 clones, roughly 73% detected once. The sample taken for sequencing was PBMCs. The receptors shown here come from a male donor in good health and CMV-seronegative.

This rearrangement joins TRBV27 to TRBJ2-7, with 8 bases aligning to TRBD2. Germline CDR1 is MNHEY and CDR2 is SMNVEV (reference sequence). CDR3 length equals 14 residues. Unmatched junction bases numbered 5, after V lost 5 bases and J lost 2 bases. As DNA, the CDR3 is TGTGCCAGCAGTATAGCGGGGCTAGCCTACGAGCAGTACTTC. This encodes CASSIAGLAYEQYF.

The rearrangement links TRBV27 to TRBJ1-1; 7 bases align to TRBD1. The length of the CDR3 is 13 residues. The V and J ends lost 9 bases and 4 bases, in that order; junction bases with no gene match: 8. The germline gives CDR1 MNHEY, CDR2 SMNVEV (reference sequence). Here the CDR3 DNA reads TGTGCCAGTATTCGAGGGGGCGGCACTGAAGCTTTCTTT. This gives the protein CASIRGGGTEAFF.